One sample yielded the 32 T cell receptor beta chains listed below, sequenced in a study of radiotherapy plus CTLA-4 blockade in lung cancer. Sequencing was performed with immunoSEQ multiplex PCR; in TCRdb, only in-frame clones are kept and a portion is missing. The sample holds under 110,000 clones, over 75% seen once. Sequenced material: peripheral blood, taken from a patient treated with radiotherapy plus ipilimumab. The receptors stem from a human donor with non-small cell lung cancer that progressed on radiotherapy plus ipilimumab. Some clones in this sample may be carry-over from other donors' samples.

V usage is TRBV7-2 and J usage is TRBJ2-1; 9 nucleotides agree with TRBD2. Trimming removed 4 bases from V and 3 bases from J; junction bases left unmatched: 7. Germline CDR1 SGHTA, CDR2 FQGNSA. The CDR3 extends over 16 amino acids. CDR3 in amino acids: CASSSKRGDHYNEQFF. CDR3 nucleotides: TGTGCCAGCAGCTCGAAGCGGGGGGACCACTACAATGAGCAGTTCTTC.

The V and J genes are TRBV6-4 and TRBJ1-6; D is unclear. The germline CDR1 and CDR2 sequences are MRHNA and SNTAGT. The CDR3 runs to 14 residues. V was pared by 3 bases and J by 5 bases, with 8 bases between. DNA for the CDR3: TGTGCCAGCAGTGAAACAGCTGATAATTCACCCCTCCACTTT. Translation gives CASSETADNSPLHF.

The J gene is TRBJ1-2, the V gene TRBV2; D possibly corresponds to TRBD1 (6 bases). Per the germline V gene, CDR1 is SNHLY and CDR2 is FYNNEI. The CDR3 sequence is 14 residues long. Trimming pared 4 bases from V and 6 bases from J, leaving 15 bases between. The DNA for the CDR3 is TGTGCCAGCAGTGCCCTCGGGGGGCTCAATGGCTACACCTTC. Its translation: CASSALGGLNGYTF.

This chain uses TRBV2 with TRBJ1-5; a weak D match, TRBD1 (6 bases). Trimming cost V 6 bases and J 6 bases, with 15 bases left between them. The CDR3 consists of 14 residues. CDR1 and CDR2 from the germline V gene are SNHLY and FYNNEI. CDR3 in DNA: TGTGCCAGCAGGGAGGGGGACGGGAGTCAGCCCCAGCATTTT. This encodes CASREGDGSQPQHF. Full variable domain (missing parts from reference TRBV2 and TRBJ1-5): EPEVTQTPSHQVTQMGQEVILRCVPISNHLYFYWYRQILGQKVEFLVSFYNNEISEKSEIFDDQFSVERPDGSNFTLKIRSTKLEDSAMYFCASREGDGSQPQHFGDGTRLSIL.

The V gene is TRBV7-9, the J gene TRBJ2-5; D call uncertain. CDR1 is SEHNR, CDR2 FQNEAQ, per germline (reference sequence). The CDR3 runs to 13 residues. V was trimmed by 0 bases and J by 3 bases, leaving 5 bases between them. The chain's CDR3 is CASSLADKETQYF. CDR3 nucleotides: TGTGCCAGCAGCTTAGCAGATAAAGAGACCCAGTACTTC.

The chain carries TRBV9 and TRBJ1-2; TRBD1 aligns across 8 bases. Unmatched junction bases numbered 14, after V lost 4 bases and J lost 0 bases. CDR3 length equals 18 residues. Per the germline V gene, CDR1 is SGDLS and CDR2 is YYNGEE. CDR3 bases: TGTGCCAGCAGCCAAGGAGTGGACAGGGTCCCCGCTAACTATGGCTACACCTTC. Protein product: CASSQGVDRVPANYGYTF.

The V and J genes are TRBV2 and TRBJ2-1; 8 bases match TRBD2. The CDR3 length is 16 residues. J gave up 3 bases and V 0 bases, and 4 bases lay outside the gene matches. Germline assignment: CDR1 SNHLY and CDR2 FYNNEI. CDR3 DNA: TGTGCCAGCAGTGAAGCGCTTAGCGGGGTCTACAATGAGCAGTTCTTC. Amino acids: CASSEALSGVYNEQFF.

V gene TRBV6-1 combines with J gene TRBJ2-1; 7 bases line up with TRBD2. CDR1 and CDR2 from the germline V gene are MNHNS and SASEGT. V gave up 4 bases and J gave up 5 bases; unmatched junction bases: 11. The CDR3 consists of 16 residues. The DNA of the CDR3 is TGTGCCAGCAGTGGCCGACTAGCCGCCAACCACAATGAGCAGTTCTTC. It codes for CASSGRLAANHNEQFF.

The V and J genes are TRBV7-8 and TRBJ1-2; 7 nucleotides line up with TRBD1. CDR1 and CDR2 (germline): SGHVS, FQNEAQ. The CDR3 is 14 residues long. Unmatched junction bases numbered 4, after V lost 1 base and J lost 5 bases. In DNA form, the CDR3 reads TGTGCCAGCAGCTTAGGGGACAGACCTTATGGCTACACCTTC. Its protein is CASSLGDRPYGYTF.

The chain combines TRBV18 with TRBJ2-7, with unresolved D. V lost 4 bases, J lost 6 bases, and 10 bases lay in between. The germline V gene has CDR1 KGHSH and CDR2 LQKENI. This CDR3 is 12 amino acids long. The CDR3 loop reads CASSHPVGEQYF. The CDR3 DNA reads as TGTGCCAGCTCACACCCGGTCGGCGAGCAGTACTTC.

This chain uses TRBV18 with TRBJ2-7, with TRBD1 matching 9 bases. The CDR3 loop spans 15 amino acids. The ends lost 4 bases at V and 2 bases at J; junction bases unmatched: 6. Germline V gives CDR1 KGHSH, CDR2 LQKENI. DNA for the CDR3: TGTGCCAGCTCACTGGACAGGGGATTCCCCTACGAGCAGTACTTC. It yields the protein CASSLDRGFPYEQYF.

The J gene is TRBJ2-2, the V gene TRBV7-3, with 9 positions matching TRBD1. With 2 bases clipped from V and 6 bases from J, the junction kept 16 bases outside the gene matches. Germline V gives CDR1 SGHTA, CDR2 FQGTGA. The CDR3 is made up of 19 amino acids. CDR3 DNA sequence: TGTGCCAGCAGCTTATACCGGGACAGGGTGGAGGAGGCGCCCGGGGAGCTGTTTTTT. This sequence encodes CASSLYRDRVEEAPGELFF.

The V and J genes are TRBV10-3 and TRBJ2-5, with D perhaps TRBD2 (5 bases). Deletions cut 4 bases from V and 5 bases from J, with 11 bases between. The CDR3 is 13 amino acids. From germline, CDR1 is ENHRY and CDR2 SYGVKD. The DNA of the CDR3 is TGTGCCATCAGTGGAGGAGGAGTGGAGACCCAGTACTTC. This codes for CAISGGGVETQYF.

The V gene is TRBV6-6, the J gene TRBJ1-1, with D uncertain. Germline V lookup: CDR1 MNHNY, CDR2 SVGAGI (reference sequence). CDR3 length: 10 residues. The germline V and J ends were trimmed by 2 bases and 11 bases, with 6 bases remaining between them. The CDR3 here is CASSYEEAFF. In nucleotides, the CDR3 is TGTGCCAGCAGTTACGAGGAGGCTTTCTTT.

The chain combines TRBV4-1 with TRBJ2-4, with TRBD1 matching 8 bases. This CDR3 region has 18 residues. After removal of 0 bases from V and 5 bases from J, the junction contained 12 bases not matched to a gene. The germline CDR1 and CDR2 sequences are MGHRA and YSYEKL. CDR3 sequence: CASSQDRQGALSENIQYF. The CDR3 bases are TGCGCCAGCAGCCAAGATAGGCAGGGGGCGCTAAGTGAAAACATTCAGTACTTC.

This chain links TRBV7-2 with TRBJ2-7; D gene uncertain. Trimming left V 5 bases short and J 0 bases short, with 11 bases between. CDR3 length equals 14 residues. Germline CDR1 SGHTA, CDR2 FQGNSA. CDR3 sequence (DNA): TGTGCCAGCAGCCCTCCTGCAGGCTCCTACGAGCAGTACTTC. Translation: CASSPPAGSYEQYF. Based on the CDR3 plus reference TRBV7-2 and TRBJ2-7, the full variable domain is GAGVSQSPSNKVTEKGKDVELRCDPISGHTALYWYRQSLGQGLEFLIYFQGNSAPDKSGLPSDRFSAERTGGSVSTLTIQRTQQEDSAVYLCASSPPAGSYEQYFGPGTRLTVT.

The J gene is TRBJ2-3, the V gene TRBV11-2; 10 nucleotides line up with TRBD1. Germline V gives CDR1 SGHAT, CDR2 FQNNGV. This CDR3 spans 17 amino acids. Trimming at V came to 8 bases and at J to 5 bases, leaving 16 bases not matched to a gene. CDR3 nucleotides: TGTGCCAGCGGATCAATACCGGGACAGGGGTGGGGAGATACGCAGTATTTT. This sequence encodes CASGSIPGQGWGDTQYF.

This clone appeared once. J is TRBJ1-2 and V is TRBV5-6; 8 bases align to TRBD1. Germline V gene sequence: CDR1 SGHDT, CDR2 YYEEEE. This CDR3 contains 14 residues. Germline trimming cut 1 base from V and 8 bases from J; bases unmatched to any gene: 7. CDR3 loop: CASSLFDRGGGYTF. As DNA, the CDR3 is TGTGCCAGCAGCTTGTTCGACAGGGGTGGCGGCTACACCTTC. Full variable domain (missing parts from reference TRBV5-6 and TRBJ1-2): DAGVTQSPTHLIKTRGQQVTLRCSPKSGHDTVSWYQQALGQGPQFIFQYYEEEERQRGNFPDRFSGHQFPNYSSELNVNALLLGDSALYLCASSLFDRGGGYTFGSGTRLTVV.

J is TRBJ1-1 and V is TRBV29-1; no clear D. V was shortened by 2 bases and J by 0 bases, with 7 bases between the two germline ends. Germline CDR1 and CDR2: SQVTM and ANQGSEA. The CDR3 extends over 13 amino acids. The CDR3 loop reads CSVESAMNTEAFF. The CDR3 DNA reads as TGCAGCGTTGAATCGGCCATGAACACTGAAGCTTTCTTT.

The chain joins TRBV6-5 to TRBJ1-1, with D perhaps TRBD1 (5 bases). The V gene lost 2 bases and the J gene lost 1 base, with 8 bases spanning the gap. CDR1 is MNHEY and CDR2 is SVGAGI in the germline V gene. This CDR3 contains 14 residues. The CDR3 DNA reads TGTGCCAGCAGTTACGGGGGGGGGAACACTGAAGCTTTCTTT. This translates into CASSYGGGNTEAFF.

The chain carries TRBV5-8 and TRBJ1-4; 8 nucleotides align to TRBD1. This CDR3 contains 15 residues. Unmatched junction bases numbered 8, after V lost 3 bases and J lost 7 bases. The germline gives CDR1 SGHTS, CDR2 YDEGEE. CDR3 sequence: CASSSPGTGVEKLFF. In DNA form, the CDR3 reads TGTGCCAGCAGCTCCCCCGGGACAGGCGTTGAAAAACTGTTTTTT.

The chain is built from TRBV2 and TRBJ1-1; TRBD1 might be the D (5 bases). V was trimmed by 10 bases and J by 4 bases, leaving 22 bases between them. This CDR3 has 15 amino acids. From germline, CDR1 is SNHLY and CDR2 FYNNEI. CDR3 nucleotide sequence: TGTGCCACCTATCCTAGACAGCTTACGATCACTGAAGCTTTCTTT. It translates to CATYPRQLTITEAFF.

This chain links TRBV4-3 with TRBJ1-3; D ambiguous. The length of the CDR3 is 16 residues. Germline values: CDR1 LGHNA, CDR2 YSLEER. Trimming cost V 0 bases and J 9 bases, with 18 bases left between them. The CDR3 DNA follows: TGCGCCAGCAGCCAAGAAACCAAAATATGGCGTGGCACCATATATTTT. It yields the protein CASSQETKIWRGTIYF.

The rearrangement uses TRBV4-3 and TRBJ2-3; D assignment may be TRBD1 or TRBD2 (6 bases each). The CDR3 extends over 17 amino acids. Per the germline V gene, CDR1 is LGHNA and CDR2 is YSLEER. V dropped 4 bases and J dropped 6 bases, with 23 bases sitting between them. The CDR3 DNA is TGCGCCAGCAGCCGGGCCGGAGGGGGGATCAATATTGATACGCAGTATTTT. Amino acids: CASSRAGGGINIDTQYF.

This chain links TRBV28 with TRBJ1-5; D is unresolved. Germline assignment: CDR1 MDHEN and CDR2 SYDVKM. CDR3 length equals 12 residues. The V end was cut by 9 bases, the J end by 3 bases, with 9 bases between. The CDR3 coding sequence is TGTGCCAGTGGACGAAACAATCAGCCCCAGCATTTT. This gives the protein CASGRNNQPQHF.

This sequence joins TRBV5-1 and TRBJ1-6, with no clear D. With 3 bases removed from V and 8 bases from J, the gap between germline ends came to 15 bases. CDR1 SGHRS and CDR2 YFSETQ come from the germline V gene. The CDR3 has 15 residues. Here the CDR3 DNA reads TGCGCCAGCAGCTCGTTTACAATAAGGGATTCACCCCTCCACTTT. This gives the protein CASSSFTIRDSPLHF.

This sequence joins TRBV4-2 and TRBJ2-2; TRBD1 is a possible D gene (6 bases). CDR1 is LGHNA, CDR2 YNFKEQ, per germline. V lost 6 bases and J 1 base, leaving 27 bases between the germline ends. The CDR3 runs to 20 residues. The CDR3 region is CASSPRPGPRGLLNTGELFF. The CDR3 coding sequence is TGTGCCAGCAGTCCCAGGCCCGGCCCCAGGGGCCTACTGAACACCGGGGAGCTGTTTTTT.

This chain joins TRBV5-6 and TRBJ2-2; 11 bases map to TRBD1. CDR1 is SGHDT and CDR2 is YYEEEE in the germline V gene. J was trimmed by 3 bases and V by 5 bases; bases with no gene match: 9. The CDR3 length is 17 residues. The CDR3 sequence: CASRYVGTGGYTGELFF. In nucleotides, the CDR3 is TGTGCCAGCAGATACGTAGGGACAGGGGGGTACACCGGGGAGCTGTTTTTT.

CDR3 nucleotides: TGTGCCAGCAACAGGGCTGTGTATGGCTACACCTTC. Translated: CASNRAVYGYTF. This chain connects TRBV6-1 to TRBJ1-2; TRBD1 might be the D (6 bases). This CDR3 is 12 amino acids long. Germline CDR1 MNHNS, CDR2 SASEGT. V gave up 7 bases and J gave up 5 bases, with 11 bases separating them.

The DNA of the CDR3 is TGCGCCAGCAGCTTGGGGGGACAGAGTCATCAGCCCCAGCATTTT. Encoded protein: CASSLGGQSHQPQHF. The rearrangement joins TRBV5-1 to TRBJ1-5; TRBD1 matches at 7 bases. The trim removed 0 bases at V and 5 bases at J, leaving 5 bases unmatched. Germline V lookup: CDR1 SGHRS, CDR2 YFSETQ. This CDR3 comprises 15 residues.

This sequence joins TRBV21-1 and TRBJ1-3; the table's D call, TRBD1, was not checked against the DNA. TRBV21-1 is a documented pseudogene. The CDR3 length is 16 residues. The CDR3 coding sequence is TGTGCCAGCACCCACCCGACAGTCCTCTCTGGAAACACCATATATTTT. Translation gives CASTHPTVLSGNTIYF.

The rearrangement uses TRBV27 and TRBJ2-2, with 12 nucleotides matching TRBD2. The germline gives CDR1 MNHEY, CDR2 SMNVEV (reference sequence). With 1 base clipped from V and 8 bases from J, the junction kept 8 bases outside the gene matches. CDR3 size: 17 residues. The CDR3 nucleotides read TGTGCCAGCAGTTTATTGAGGCTAGCGGGGGGGACAGGGGAGCTGTTTTTT. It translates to CASSLLRLAGGTGELFF.